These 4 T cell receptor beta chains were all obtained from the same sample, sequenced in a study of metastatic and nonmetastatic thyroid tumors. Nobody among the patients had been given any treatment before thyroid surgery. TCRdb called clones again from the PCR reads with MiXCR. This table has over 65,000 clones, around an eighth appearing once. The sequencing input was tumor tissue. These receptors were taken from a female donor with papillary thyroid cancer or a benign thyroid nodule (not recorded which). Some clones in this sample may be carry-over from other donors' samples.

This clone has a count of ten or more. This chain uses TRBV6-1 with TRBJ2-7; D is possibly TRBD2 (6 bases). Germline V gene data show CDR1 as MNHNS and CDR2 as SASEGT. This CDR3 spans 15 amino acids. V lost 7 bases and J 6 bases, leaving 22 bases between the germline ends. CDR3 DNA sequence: TGTGCCAGCACCCCTCACGGGGGAGCTTATGGCGAGCAGTACTTC. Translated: CASTPHGGAYGEQYF.

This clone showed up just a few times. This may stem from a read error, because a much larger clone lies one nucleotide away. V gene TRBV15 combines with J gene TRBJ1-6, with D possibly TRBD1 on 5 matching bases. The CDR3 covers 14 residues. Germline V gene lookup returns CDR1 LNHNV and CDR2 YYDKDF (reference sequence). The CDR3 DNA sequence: TGTGCCATCAGCAGATTGGGGGTATATTCACCCCTCCACTTT. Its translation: CAISRLGVYSPLHF.

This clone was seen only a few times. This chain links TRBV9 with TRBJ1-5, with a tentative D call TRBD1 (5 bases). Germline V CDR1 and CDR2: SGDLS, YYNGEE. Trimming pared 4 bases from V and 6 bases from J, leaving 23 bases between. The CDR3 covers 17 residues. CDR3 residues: CASSPGPGWRGGQPQHF. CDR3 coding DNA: TGTGCCAGCAGCCCCGGTCCAGGGTGGCGGGGGGGTCAGCCCCAGCATTTT.

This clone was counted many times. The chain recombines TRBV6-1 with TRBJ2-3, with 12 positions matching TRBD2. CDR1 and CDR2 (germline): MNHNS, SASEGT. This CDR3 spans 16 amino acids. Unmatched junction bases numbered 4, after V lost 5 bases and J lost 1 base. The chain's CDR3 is CASSPRTSGGTDTQYF. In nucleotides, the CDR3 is TGTGCCAGCAGTCCTAGGACTAGCGGGGGCACAGATACGCAGTATTTT.